Listed here is a single T cell receptor beta chain. No antigen is known for it. Some clones are missing from TCRdb's copy, which holds only in-frame ones; the method was immunoSEQ multiplex PCR. The sample holds about 73,000 clones; around 69% are singletons and the top ten take less than 2.5%. At the end of roughly ten days of culture, CD4+ T cells were isolated. Vaccination of participants consisted of two doses of either the BNT162b2 or mRNA-1273 vaccine. Recipients of the vaccine had no prior SARS-CoV-2 infection and negative nucleocapsid antibodies. IL-2 medium supplanted half the medium on days 3 and 7. In germline, CDR1 is SGHRS, CDR2 YFSETQ. CDR3 length: 14 residues. The V end lost 4 bases, the J end lost 1 base, and 11 bases lay between the germline ends. This sample was taken from a study of vaccination effects on CD4 cells after COVID-19. Study outcomes and limitations: The authors studied few convalescent patients and collected no early post-infection timepoints. Late in the post-vaccination period, infection-induced and vaccine-induced clones underwent marked clonal contraction.

This TCR was sampled from a human donor who received a COVID-19 vaccine. The gene calls are TRBV5-1 and TRBJ1-1; no reliable D call. The sequencing here drew on CD4+ T cells from PBMCs cultured without peptide, taken after COVID-19 vaccination. CDR3: CASSRRPSNTEAFF. CDR3 bases: TGCGCCAGCAGCCGACGCCCCTCGAACACTGAAGCTTTCTTT.